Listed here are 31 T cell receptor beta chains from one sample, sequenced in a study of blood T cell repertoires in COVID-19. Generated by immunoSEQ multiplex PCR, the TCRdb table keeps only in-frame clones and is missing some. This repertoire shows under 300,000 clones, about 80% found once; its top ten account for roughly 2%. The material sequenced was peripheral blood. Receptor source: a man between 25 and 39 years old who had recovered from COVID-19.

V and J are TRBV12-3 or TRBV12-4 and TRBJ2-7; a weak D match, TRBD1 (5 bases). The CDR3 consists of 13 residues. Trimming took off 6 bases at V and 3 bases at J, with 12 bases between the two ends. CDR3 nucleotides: TGTGCCAGCAGCCCCAGGACATACTACGAGCAGTACTTC. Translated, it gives CASSPRTYYEQYF.

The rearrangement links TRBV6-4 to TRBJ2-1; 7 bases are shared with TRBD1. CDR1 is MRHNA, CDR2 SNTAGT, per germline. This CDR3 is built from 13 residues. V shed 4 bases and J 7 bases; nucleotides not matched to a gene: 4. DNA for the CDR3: TGTGCCAGCAGTGGACAGGGTGGGAATGAGCAGTTCTTC. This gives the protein CASSGQGGNEQFF.

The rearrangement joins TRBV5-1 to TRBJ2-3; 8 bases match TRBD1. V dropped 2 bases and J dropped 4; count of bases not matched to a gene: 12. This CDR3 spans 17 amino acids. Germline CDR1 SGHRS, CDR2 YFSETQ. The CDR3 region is CASSFWTGRDTPDTQYF. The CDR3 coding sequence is TGCGCCAGCAGCTTTTGGACAGGGCGTGACACCCCAGATACGCAGTATTTT.

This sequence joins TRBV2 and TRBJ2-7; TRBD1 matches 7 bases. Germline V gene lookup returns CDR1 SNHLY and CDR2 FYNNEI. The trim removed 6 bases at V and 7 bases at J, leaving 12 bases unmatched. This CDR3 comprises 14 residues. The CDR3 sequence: CASSLPEGAWEQYF. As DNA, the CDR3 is TGTGCCAGCAGCCTGCCCGAGGGGGCGTGGGAGCAGTACTTC.

This chain's CDR3 is CASNPQGVGTGELFF. For the CDR3, the DNA is TGTGCCAGCAATCCACAGGGGGTAGGGACCGGGGAGCTGTTTTTT. The chain uses TRBV6-6 and TRBJ2-2; 8 bases map to TRBD1. Germline lookup yields CDR1 MNHNY and CDR2 SVGAGI (reference sequence). The CDR3 runs 15 residues. The trim removed 7 bases at V and 5 bases at J, leaving 9 bases unmatched.

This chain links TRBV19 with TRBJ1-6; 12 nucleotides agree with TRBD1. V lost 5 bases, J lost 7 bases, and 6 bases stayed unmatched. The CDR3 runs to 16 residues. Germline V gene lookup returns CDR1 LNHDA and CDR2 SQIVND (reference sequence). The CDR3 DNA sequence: TGTGCCAGTAGTGGGACAGGGGGCGCGGAGAATTCACCCCTCCACTTT. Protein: CASSGTGGAENSPLHF.

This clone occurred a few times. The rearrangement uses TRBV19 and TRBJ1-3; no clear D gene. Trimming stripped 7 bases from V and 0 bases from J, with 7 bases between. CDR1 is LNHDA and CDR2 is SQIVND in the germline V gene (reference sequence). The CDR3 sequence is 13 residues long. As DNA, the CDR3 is TGTGCCAGTAAACAGAGCTCTGGAAACACCATATATTTT. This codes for CASKQSSGNTIYF.

In DNA, the CDR3 is TGCAGCGGTAGCGGGGGCAACACAGATACGCAGTATTTT. Translated, it gives CSGSGGNTDTQYF. The V gene is TRBV29-1, the J gene TRBJ2-3; 9 bases line up with TRBD2. CDR1 is SQVTM and CDR2 is ANQGSEA in the germline V gene. V was pared by 7 bases and J by 2 bases, with 4 bases of the junction left unmatched. CDR3 length: 13 amino acids.

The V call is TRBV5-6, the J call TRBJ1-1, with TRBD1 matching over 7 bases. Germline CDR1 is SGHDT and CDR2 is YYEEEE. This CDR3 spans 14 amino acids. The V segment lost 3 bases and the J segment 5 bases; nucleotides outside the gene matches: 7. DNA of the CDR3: TGTGCCAGCAGCTCGGACAGGTCGGGGACTGAAGCTTTCTTT. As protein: CASSSDRSGTEAFF.

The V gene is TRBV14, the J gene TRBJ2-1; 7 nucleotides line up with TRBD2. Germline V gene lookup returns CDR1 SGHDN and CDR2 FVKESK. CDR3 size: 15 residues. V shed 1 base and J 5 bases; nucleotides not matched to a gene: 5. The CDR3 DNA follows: TGTGCCAGCAGCCAAGGCGGGGGACCAAACAATGAGCAGTTCTTC. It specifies CASSQGGGPNNEQFF.

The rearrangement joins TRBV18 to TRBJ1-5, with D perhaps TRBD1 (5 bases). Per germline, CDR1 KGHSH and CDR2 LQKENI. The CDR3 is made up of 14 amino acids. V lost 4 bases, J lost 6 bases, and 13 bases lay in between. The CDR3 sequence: CASSLNGGGQPQHF. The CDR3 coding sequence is TGTGCCAGCTCACTCAATGGGGGGGGTCAGCCCCAGCATTTT.

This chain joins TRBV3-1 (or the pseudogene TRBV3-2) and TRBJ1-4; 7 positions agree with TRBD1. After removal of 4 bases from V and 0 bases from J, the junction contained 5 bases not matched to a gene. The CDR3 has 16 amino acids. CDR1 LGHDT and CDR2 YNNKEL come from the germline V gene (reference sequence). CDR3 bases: TGTGCCAGCAGCCCCCGGACAGGAGCAACTAATGAAAAACTGTTTTTT. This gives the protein CASSPRTGATNEKLFF.

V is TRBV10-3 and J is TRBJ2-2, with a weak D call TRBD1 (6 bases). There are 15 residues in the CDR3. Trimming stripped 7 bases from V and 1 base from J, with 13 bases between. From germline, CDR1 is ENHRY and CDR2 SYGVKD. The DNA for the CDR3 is TGTGCCATCACCCGGACAGCAATGAACACCGGGGAGCTGTTTTTT. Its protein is CAITRTAMNTGELFF.

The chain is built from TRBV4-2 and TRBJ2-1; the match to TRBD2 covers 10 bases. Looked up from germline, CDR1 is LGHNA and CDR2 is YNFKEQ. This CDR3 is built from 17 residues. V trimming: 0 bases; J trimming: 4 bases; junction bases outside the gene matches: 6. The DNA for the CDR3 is TGTGCCAGCAGCCAAGATAGGACTAGCGGTCAATACAATGAGCAGTTCTTC. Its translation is CASSQDRTSGQYNEQFF.

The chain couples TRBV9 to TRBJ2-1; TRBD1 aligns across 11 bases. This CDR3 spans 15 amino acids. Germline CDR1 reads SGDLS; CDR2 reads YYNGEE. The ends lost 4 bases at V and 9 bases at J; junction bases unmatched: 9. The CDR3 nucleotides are TGTGCCAGCAGCCCAAGGGACAGGGGGTACGGTGAGCAGTTCTTC. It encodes CASSPRDRGYGEQFF.

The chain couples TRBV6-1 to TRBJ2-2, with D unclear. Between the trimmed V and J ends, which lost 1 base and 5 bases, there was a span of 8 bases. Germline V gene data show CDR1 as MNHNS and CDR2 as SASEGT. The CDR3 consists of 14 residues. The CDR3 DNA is TGTGCCAGCAGTGAAGGTGCCAGGACCGGGGAGCTGTTTTTT. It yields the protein CASSEGARTGELFF.

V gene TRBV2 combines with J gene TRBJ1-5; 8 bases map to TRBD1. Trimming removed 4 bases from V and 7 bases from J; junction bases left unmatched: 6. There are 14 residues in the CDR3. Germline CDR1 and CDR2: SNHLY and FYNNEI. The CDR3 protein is CASSGTGLGQPQHF. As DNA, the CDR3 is TGTGCCAGCAGTGGGACAGGGTTGGGACAGCCCCAGCATTTT.

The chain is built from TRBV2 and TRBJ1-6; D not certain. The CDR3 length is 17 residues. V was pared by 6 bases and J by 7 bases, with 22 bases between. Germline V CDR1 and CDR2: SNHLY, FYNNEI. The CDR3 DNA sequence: TGTGCCAGCAGACACCAACTGACACGGCGTGGGAATTCACCCCTCCACTTT. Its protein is CASRHQLTRRGNSPLHF.

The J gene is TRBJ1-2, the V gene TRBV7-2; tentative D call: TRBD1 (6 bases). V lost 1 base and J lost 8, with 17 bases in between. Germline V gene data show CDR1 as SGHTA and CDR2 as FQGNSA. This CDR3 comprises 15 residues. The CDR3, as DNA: TGTGCCAGCAGCTTAGTGGGCAGGGGAAGTAGGGGCTACACCTTC. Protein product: CASSLVGRGSRGYTF.

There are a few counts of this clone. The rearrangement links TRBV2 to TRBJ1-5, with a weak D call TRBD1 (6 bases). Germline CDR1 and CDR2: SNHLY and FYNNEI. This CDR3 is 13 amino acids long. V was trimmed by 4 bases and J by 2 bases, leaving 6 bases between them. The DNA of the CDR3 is TGTGCCAGCAGTGGACAGGGCAATCAGCCCCAGCATTTT. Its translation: CASSGQGNQPQHF.

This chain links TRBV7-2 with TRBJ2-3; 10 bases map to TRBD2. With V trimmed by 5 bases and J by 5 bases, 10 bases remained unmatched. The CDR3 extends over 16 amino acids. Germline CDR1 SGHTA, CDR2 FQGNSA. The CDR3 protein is CASSPQIAGGGDTQYF. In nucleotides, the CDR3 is TGTGCCAGCAGCCCACAAATAGCGGGGGGTGGAGATACGCAGTATTTT.

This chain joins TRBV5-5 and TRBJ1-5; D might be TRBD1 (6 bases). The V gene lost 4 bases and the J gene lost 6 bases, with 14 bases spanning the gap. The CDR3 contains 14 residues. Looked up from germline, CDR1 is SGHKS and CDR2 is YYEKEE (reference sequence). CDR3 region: CASSDGTPSQPQHF. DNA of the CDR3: TGTGCCAGCAGCGATGGGACACCAAGTCAGCCCCAGCATTTT.

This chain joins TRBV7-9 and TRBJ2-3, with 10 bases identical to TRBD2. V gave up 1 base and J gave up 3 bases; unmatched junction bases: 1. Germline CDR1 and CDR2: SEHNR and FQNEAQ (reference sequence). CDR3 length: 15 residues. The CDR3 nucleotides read TGTGCCAGCAGCTTAGAACTAGCGGGGACAGATACGCAGTATTTT. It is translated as CASSLELAGTDTQYF.

CDR3 in DNA: TGTGCCACCAGCAGAGATGAGGGGGCACCCAATCAGCCCCAGCATTTT. It specifies CATSRDEGAPNQPQHF. The chain links TRBV15 to TRBJ1-5; TRBD1 matches at 7 bases. Germline V gene data show CDR1 as LNHNV and CDR2 as YYDKDF (reference sequence). The V gene end was trimmed by 0 bases and the J gene end by 3 bases; junction bases not matched to a gene: 5. The CDR3 contains 16 residues.

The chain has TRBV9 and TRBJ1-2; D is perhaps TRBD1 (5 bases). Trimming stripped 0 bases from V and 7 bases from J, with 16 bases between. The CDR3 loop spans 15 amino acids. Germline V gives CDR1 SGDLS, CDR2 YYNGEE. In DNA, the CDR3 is TGTGCCAGCAGCGTAGATGGCAGGGCTGACGGTGGCTACACCTTC. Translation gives CASSVDGRADGGYTF.

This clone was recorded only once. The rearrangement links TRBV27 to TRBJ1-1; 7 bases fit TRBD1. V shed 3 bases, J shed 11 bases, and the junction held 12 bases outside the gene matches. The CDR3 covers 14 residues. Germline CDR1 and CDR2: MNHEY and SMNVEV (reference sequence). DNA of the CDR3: TGTGCCAGCAGTTTGTCCGGGACAGTCGTCGGGGCTTTCTTT. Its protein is CASSLSGTVVGAFF.

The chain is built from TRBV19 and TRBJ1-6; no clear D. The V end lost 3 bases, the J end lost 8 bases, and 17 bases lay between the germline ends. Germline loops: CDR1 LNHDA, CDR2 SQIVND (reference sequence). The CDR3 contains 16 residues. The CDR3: CASSIHSGVGDSPLHF. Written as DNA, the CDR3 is TGTGCCAGTAGTATTCACTCGGGAGTTGGCGATTCACCCCTCCACTTT.

This chain's CDR3 is CASSTTIEETQYF. The DNA of the CDR3 is TGTGCCAGCAGTACCACGATTGAGGAGACCCAGTACTTC. This chain uses TRBV6-5 with TRBJ2-5, with no clear D. Looked up from germline, CDR1 is MNHEY and CDR2 is SVGAGI. This CDR3 comprises 13 residues. Trimming stripped 5 bases from V and 5 bases from J, with 12 bases between.

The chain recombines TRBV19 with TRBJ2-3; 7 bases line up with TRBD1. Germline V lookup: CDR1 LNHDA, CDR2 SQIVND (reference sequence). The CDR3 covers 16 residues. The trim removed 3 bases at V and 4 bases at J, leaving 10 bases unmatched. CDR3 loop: CASSIYPRGSADTQYF. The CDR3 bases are TGTGCCAGTAGTATTTATCCCAGGGGGTCGGCAGATACGCAGTATTTT.

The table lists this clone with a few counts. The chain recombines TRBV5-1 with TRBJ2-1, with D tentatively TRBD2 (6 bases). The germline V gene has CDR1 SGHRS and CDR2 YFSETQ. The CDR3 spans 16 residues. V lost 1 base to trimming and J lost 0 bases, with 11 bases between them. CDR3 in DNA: TGCGCCAGCAGCTTGCCCCGACTAGTCTCCTACAATGAGCAGTTCTTC. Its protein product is CASSLPRLVSYNEQFF.

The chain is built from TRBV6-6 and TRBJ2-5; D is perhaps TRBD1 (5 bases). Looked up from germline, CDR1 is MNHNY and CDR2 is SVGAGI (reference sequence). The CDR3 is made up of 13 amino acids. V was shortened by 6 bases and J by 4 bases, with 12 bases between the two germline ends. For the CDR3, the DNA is TGTGCCAGCAGCCAAGGGGTGATAGAGACCCAGTACTTC. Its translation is CASSQGVIETQYF.